Sequencing of this TCR beta chain was carried out in a study of cytomegalovirus exposure and HLA in healthy donors. In the study overall: T cells numbering about 179 million yielded some 100 million unique TCR beta sequences in an earlier analysis. Study-wide points: Investigators reported 150 to 200 TCR beta chains as tied to cytomegalovirus.

In its sample, this clone was seen once. Its target is unknown. The CDR3 loop spans 16 amino acids. Trimming removed 2 bases from V and 3 bases from J, with 17 bases in between. The germline gives CDR1 SGHTA, CDR2 FQGTGA. The study ran its PCR with 60 Vbeta and 13 Jbeta primers. Measured with immunoSEQ multiplex PCR; TCRdb has only the in-frame clones, and not every one. Of 190,000 or so clones in the sample, roughly four fifths are singletons; the top ten hold roughly 1.5%. This clonotype originated in a man aged 50 or older in good health and CMV-seronegative. The sequencing sample was made of PBMCs. The chain uses TRBV7-3 and TRBJ2-7; D possibly corresponds to TRBD1 (5 bases). Here the CDR3 reads CASSLGAWGSGYEQYF. CDR3 DNA: TGTGCCAGCAGCTTAGGGGCGTGGGGTTCGGGCTACGAGCAGTACTTC.